Shown below are 25 T cell receptor beta chains from a single sample sequenced in a study of T cells in Graves' hyperthyroidism and ophthalmopathy. It was RNA transcripts that yielded the amplified TCR beta CDR3 regions. Using the HTBI primer set, a first-round RT-PCR was run on the TCR CDR3. TCRdb analysed the multiplex PCR reads with MiXCR anew, one entry per CDR3 protein. The repertoire includes a few hundred thousand distinct CDR3 sequences, 35% to 55% of them detected once, and about 8.3% sits in the top ten. Source material: peripheral blood or thyroid tissue (not recorded which). These TCRs come from a woman between 18 and 29 years old with Graves' hyperthyroidism.

Notes on this clonotype: The conserved closing phenylalanine or tryptophan is absent in this CDR3, likely reflecting a read error. The DNA is omitted, as the CDR3 cannot be located on it reliably, and the CDR3 follows TCRdb's listing. The chain employs TRBV9 and TRBJ2-5. Germline V CDR1 and CDR2: SGDLS, YYNGEE. The CDR3 adds up to 9 amino acids, both ends counted. The CDR3 is CASSVTQNT.

This clonotype was observed at least ten times. The V and J genes are TRBV10-3 and TRBJ1-1, with TRBD1 identical over 7 bases. Germline V CDR1 and CDR2: ENHRY, SYGVKD. V dropped 7 bases and J dropped 0; count of bases not matched to a gene: 23. CDR3 length: 20 amino acids. In DNA form, the CDR3 reads TGTGCCATCACCTTAAAGTGGGACAGCCAACCATTAAATTTGAACACTGAAGCTTTCTTT. Translation gives CAITLKWDSQPLNLNTEAFF.

At least ten counts were recorded for this clonotype. The chain links TRBV4-3 to TRBJ1-5; 8 bases are a match to TRBD1. The CDR3 spans 15 residues. Germline V gene sequence: CDR1 LGHNA, CDR2 YSLEER. Trimming at V came to 1 base and at J to 6 bases, leaving 5 bases not matched to a gene. CDR3 loop: CASSQGTGWGQPQHF. The CDR3 DNA reads TGCGCCAGCAGCCAAGGGACAGGGTGGGGTCAGCCCCAGCATTTT.

The CDR3: CASSYSSSYLSNQPQHF. CDR3 sequence (DNA): TGTGCCAGCAGTTACTCGTCGTCCTACCTTAGCAATCAGCCCCAGCATTTT. The rearrangement links TRBV6-6 to TRBJ1-5; D gene ambiguous. CDR1 is MNHNY and CDR2 is SVGAGI in the germline V gene (reference sequence). Trimming left V 0 bases short and J 0 bases short, with 12 bases between. CDR3 length equals 17 residues.

This chain joins TRBV10-1 and TRBJ2-5; 8 positions match TRBD2. V shed 0 bases, J shed 3 bases, and the junction held 9 bases outside the gene matches. In germline, CDR1 is WNHNN, CDR2 SYGVQD (reference sequence). The CDR3 consists of 17 residues. The CDR3 loop is CASSESVGLAGKETQYF. The CDR3 region has the DNA TGCGCCAGCAGTGAGTCGGTGGGCCTAGCGGGCAAAGAGACCCAGTACTTC.

This clonotype was seen many times. V is TRBV2 and J is TRBJ1-2, with D tentatively TRBD1 (5 bases). V was shortened by 8 bases and J by 0 bases, with 13 bases between the two germline ends. The CDR3 has 14 amino acids. The germline V gene encodes CDR1 SNHLY and CDR2 FYNNEI. As DNA, the CDR3 is TGTGCCAGCCAAAGAGGGGAAGCTAACTATGGCTACACCTTC. Amino acids: CASQRGEANYGYTF.

The chain combines TRBV29-1 with TRBJ2-7; 9 positions match TRBD1. The V and J ends lost 6 bases and 3 bases, in that order; junction bases with no gene match: 9. CDR3 length equals 14 residues. Germline V lookup: CDR1 SQVTM, CDR2 ANQGSEA. DNA of the CDR3: TGCAGCGTCTGGGAGGGGACAGGGCGCTACGAGCAGTACTTC. Translating gives CSVWEGTGRYEQYF.

The V and J genes are TRBV7-4 and TRBJ2-7, with 11 positions matching TRBD1. The V and J ends lost 2 bases and 3 bases, in that order; junction bases with no gene match: 9. The germline V gene has CDR1 SGHVT and CDR2 SQSDAQ. CDR3 length equals 17 residues. The CDR3 DNA is TGTGCCAGCAGCTTAAGTGGAGTAGGGACAGGGGGCTACGAGCAGTACTTC. Translation: CASSLSGVGTGGYEQYF.

The sample holds many counts of this clonotype. The rearrangement links TRBV6-1 to TRBJ1-1; the D is unclear. The length of the CDR3 is 14 residues. V lost 1 base, J lost 3 bases, and 9 bases lay in between. Germline CDR1 and CDR2: MNHNS and SASEGT. CDR3 residues: CASSEGRRDTEAFF. The CDR3 bases are TGTGCCAGCAGTGAAGGTCGGCGGGACACTGAAGCTTTCTTT.

The chain has TRBV6-6 and TRBJ2-7, with a weak D call TRBD2 (6 bases). Trimming removed 6 bases at V and 6 bases at J, with 12 bases between. Per the germline V gene, CDR1 is MNHNY and CDR2 is SVGAGI (reference sequence). The CDR3 spans 12 residues. CDR3 nucleotide sequence: TGTGCCAGCAGGAGTTTCGGGGGCGAGCAGTACTTC. This codes for CASRSFGGEQYF.

This chain joins TRBV9 and TRBJ2-3; TRBD2 agrees at 12 bases. Germline lookup yields CDR1 SGDLS and CDR2 YYNGEE. CDR3 length equals 16 residues. Trimming removed 4 bases from V and 0 bases from J; junction bases left unmatched: 3. CDR3 residues: CASSPGTSGSTDTQYF. CDR3 bases: TGTGCCAGCAGCCCGGGGACTAGCGGGAGCACAGATACGCAGTATTTT.

This sequence joins TRBV15 and TRBJ1-2; 7 bases agree with TRBD1. V shed 1 base and J 12 bases; nucleotides not matched to a gene: 8. This CDR3 has 13 amino acids. The germline gives CDR1 LNHNV, CDR2 YYDKDF (reference sequence). In DNA, the CDR3 is TGTGCCACCAGCAGAGGACAGGGTTTGGGAAACACCTTC. It specifies CATSRGQGLGNTF.

The chain recombines TRBV2 with TRBJ1-6; D unclear. The CDR3 is 15 amino acids. Trimming shortened V by 0 bases and J by 18 bases, and 21 bases separated the two germline ends. Per germline, CDR1 SNHLY and CDR2 FYNNEI. The CDR3 nucleotides read TGTGCCAGCAGTGAAGCAGGTCTAGCGGGAGCCCTCACCCACTTT. Protein product: CASSEAGLAGALTHF.

The chain has TRBV7-3 and TRBJ2-1; 8 bases match TRBD2. V was clipped by 1 base and J by 16 bases; unmatched bases: 15. The CDR3 covers 15 residues. Germline V gives CDR1 SGHTA, CDR2 FQGTGA. The CDR3 DNA is TGTGCCAGCAGCTTAAATGCGGGGGGAGCGGAGGCTACATTCTTC. Translation gives CASSLNAGGAEATFF. Together with reference TRBV7-3 and TRBJ2-1, the CDR3 gives the full variable domain: GAGVSQTPSNKVTEKGKYVELRCDPISGHTALYWYRQSLGQGPEFLIYFQGTGAADDSGLPNDRFFAVRPEGSVSTLKIQRTERGDSAVYLCASSLNAGGAEATFFGPGTRLTVL.

In its sample, this clonotype was seen many times. The gene calls are TRBV12-3 or TRBV12-4 and TRBJ1-5; 7 nucleotides align to TRBD1. The length of the CDR3 is 14 residues. The junction had 6 bases not matched to a gene; V was cut back by 5 bases and J by 5 bases. DNA for the CDR3: TGTGCCAGCAGTCCCCTGACAGGGTATCAGCCCCAGCATTTT. As protein: CASSPLTGYQPQHF.

Many counts were recorded for this clonotype. The genes are TRBV7-2 and TRBJ2-7; 9 bases line up with TRBD1. Germline CDR1 reads SGHTA; CDR2 reads FQGNSA. The CDR3 contains 15 residues. Trimming at V came to 5 bases and at J to 1 base, leaving 6 bases not matched to a gene. CDR3 amino acids: CASSTDRGMSYEQYF. CDR3 in DNA: TGTGCCAGCAGCACGGACAGGGGAATGTCCTACGAGCAGTACTTC.

This clonotype has a count of ten or more. The chain recombines TRBV20-1 with TRBJ2-5, with TRBD2 matching 7 bases. J lost 5 bases, V lost 2 bases, and 11 bases had no gene match. The CDR3 runs 15 residues. Germline CDR1 is DFQATT and CDR2 is SNEGSKA (reference sequence). Here the CDR3 reads CSARPNWEGRETQYF. In DNA form, the CDR3 reads TGCAGTGCTAGACCAAACTGGGAGGGCCGGGAGACCCAGTACTTC.

This clonotype was recorded at least ten times. J is TRBJ1-1 and V is TRBV14, with 10 positions matching TRBD1. After removal of 4 bases from V and 3 bases from J, the junction contained 11 bases not matched to a gene. Germline CDR1 reads SGHDN; CDR2 reads FVKESK. The CDR3 spans 17 residues. The CDR3 sequence is CASSPGQGKPRYTEAFF. The CDR3 DNA sequence: TGTGCCAGCAGCCCGGGACAGGGGAAGCCTAGATACACTGAAGCTTTCTTT.

This clonotype was seen repeatedly, ten times or more. The chain has TRBV7-3 and TRBJ2-5; D possibly uses TRBD1 or TRBD2 (5 bases each). The CDR3 is made up of 14 amino acids. Germline loops: CDR1 SGHTA, CDR2 FQGTGA. V was shortened by 4 bases and J by 5 bases, with 14 bases between the two germline ends. The CDR3 DNA sequence: TGTGCCAGCAGCTCCCATGGGGGTCGGGAGACCCAGTACTTC. Amino acids: CASSSHGGRETQYF.

This clonotype was seen a single time. Because the CDR3 is missing its conserved closing phenylalanine or tryptophan, this is likely a read error. V is TRBV9 and J is TRBJ1-5; the D is unclear. This CDR3 has 13 residues. Trimming took off 0 bases at V and 4 bases at J, with 5 bases between the two ends. The germline V gene encodes CDR1 SGDLS and CDR2 YYNGEE. In nucleotides, the CDR3 is TGTGCCAGCAGCGTAGGCCCGAATCAGCCCCAGCATTCT. Its protein product is CASSVGPNQPQHS.

The chain uses TRBV24-1 and TRBJ2-3, with a tentative D call TRBD1 (5 bases). Trimming took off 4 bases at V and 11 bases at J, with 15 bases between the two ends. Germline V gene data show CDR1 as KGHDR and CDR2 as SFDVKD. The CDR3 extends over 13 amino acids. The CDR3 DNA follows: TGTGCCACCAGTGACTCGGACAACAATGAGCAGTATTTT. It encodes CATSDSDNNEQYF.

This rearrangement joins TRBV7-1 to TRBJ1-5; 9 bases are a match to TRBD1. TRBV7-1 is treated as an ORF (open reading frame) with a function not yet certain. The CDR3 totals 15 residues. After removal of 2 bases from V and 6 bases from J, the junction contained 5 bases not matched to a gene. CDR3 loop: CASSSTGTGSQPQHF. DNA for the CDR3: TGTGCCAGCAGCTCAACCGGGACAGGGAGTCAGCCCCAGCATTTT.

The sample holds a few counts of this clonotype. The CDR3 protein is CASSLGLAAEQFF. The DNA for the CDR3 is TGCGCCAGCAGCTTGGGACTAGCAGCTGAGCAGTTCTTC. The V call is TRBV5-1, the J call TRBJ2-7, with 7 bases fitting TRBD2. The J call may be faulty, since TRBJ2-1 better matches the DNA end. CDR1 and CDR2 from the germline V gene are SGHRS and YFSETQ. The CDR3 runs to 13 residues.

This CDR3 reads CAWSGRRGGLVFQETQYF. The DNA of the CDR3 is TGTGCCTGGAGTGGACGTCGGGGGGGGCTTGTATTTCAAGAGACCCAGTACTTC. The V gene is TRBV30, the J gene TRBJ2-5; 8 nucleotides agree with TRBD2. The CDR3 is 18 amino acids. Germline lookup yields CDR1 GTSNPN and CDR2 SVGIG (reference sequence). J was trimmed by 2 bases and V by 1 base; bases with no gene match: 15.

Ten or more counts support this clonotype. The chain uses TRBV4-3 and TRBJ2-2; 7 nucleotides align to TRBD2. The germline gives CDR1 LGHNA, CDR2 YSLEER. V lost 0 bases to trimming and J lost 0 bases; unmatched junction nucleotides: 4. The CDR3 consists of 17 residues. The CDR3 sequence: CASSQEGLAANTGELFF. For the CDR3, the DNA is TGCGCCAGCAGCCAAGAAGGGCTAGCGGCGAACACCGGGGAGCTGTTTTTT.